This T cell receptor (beta chain) was sequenced in a study of blood T cell repertoires in COVID-19. Background on the study: Acute and convalescent COVID-19 samples came from the United States, Italy and Spain. The analysed material was cDNA or gDNA that came from T cells, B-cell-depleted T cells, or PBMCs.

This CDR3 has 17 residues. In germline, CDR1 is SGHRS, CDR2 YFSETQ. V shed 0 bases, J shed 0 bases, and the junction held 8 bases outside the gene matches. In the authors' methods: Reference gene primer amplification in the assay estimated nucleated cell counts. The assay was immunoSEQ multiplex PCR, and TCRdb's table has in-frame clones only and misses some. That table gives V, J and clone size, and the DNA gave D and trimming. Altogether about 210,000 clones are present, under 95% being singletons, with the ten largest covering more than 0.95%. Specimen: peripheral blood. The chain joins TRBV5-1 to TRBJ2-7, with 8 bases aligning to TRBD2. The origin of this receptor is a man aged 25 to 40 with acute or convalescent COVID-19. CDR3 loop: CASSLGPPGLVSYEQYF. CDR3 bases: TGCGCCAGCAGCTTGGGCCCACCGGGACTAGTCTCCTACGAGCAGTACTTC.